Detailed here is one T cell receptor (beta chain). One entry per CDR3 protein results from TCRdb running MiXCR on the PCR reads. The repertoire consists of under 12,000 distinct CDR3 sequences, with roughly half occurring once and the leading ten covering roughly 19%. This entry belongs to a study of tumor-infiltrating lymphocytes in oesophageal squamous cell carcinoma. V lost 2 bases, J lost 0 bases, and 11 bases lay in between. From germline, CDR1 is SNHLY and CDR2 FYNNEI. The CDR3 extends over 16 amino acids. The TCR was taken from a female donor with esophageal squamous cell carcinoma. The gene calls are TRBV2 and TRBJ1-5; D not resolved. The specimen was esophageal tumor tissue. CDR3 DNA: TGTGCCAGCAGTGAACGTACACCTTATAGCAATCAGCCCCAGCATTTT. This translates into CASSERTPYSNQPQHF.